This TCR beta chain was recovered during a study of cytomegalovirus exposure and HLA in healthy donors. In the study overall: In a later analysis, the roughly 110 validation repertoires were reported to have used the same platform as the approximately 690 first-cohort repertoires. Findings of the study overall: Most TCR sequences showed up rarely, but some public TCRs showed up in many donors.

Remarks on this clone: Its antigen is as yet unknown.

The CDR3 totals 14 residues. Germline V gives CDR1 MNHNS, CDR2 SASEGT. Trimming cost V 5 bases and J 1 base, with 9 bases left between them. The data were produced by immunoSEQ multiplex PCR, yet TCRdb's version contains in-frame clones alone and is incomplete. This table holds 90,000 to 120,000 clones, around 95% found once. What was sequenced was PBMCs. This chain uses TRBV6-1 with TRBJ1-5; D perhaps matches TRBD1 (5 bases). The clonotype was recovered from a woman aged 18-29 years in good health and CMV-seronegative. CDR3 in DNA: TGTGCCAGCAGTTCTACAGGAAGCAATCAGCCCCAGCATTTT. Its protein product is CASSSTGSNQPQHF.